Detailed here is one TCR beta chain. Other DNA sequences of this sample code for an identical CDR3. These data belong to a study of shared clonotypes between healthy human individuals. The method was immunoSEQ multiplex PCR; TCRdb's version includes in-frame clones alone and lacks a portion of them. The table lists hundreds of thousands of clones, roughly 98% of them singletons. Terminally differentiated effector memory CD45RA+ cells were left out of the naive CD8 fraction, which was CD45RO-negative and positively selected for CCR7. Germline V CDR1 and CDR2: SGHDT, YYEEEE. This CDR3 contains 13 residues. V lost 4 bases and J 1 base, leaving 9 bases between the germline ends.

Sequences were obtained from naive CD8+ T cells sorted from blood. The chain links TRBV5-6 to TRBJ2-7; perhaps TRBD2 as D (6 bases). The TCR sequence derives from a man aged 25 to 45 in good health. CDR3: CASSPGGSYEQYF. Here the CDR3 DNA reads TGTGCCAGCAGCCCAGGAGGGTCCTACGAGCAGTACTTC.